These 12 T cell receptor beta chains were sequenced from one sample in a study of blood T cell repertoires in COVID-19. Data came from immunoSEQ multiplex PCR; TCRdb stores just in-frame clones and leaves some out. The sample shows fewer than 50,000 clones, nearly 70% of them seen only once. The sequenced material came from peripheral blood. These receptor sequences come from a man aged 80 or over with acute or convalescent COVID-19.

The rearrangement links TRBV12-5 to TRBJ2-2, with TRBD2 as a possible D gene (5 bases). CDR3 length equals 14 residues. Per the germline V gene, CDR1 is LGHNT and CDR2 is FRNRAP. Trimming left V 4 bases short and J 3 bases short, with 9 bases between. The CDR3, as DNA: TGTGCTAGTGGTTCGGGGTCCTACACCGGGGAGCTGTTTTTT. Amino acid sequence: CASGSGSYTGELFF. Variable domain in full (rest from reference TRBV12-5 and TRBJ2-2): DARVTQTPRHKVTEMGQEVTMRCQPILGHNTVFWYRQTMMQGLELLAYFRNRAPLDDSGMPKDRFSAEMPDATLATLKIQPSEPRDSAVYFCASGSGSYTGELFFGEGSRLTVL.

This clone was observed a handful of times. DNA of the CDR3: TGCAGCGTTGAGGGGGCAGACAGCACAGATACGCAGTATTTT. Amino acids: CSVEGADSTDTQYF. This sequence joins TRBV29-1 and TRBJ2-3, with D perhaps matching TRBD1 (6 bases). CDR1 SQVTM and CDR2 ANQGSEA come from the germline V gene. The CDR3 is made up of 14 amino acids. Deletions cut 3 bases from V and 0 bases from J, with 10 bases between.

CDR3 nucleotides: TGTGCCTGGAGTGTGTCGGGGGGAGGGCAGCCCCAGCATTTT. It encodes CAWSVSGGGQPQHF. The chain couples TRBV30 to TRBJ1-5, with D possibly TRBD1 on 5 matching bases. CDR1 GTSNPN and CDR2 SVGIG come from the germline V gene (reference sequence). CDR3 size: 14 residues. The ends were cut back, 0 bases at V and 7 bases at J, with 13 bases in the middle.

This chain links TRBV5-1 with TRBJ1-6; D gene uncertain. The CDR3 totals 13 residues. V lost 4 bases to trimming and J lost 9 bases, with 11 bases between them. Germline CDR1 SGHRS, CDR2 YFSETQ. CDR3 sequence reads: CASSPAGSSPLHF. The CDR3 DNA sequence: TGCGCCAGCAGCCCCGCGGGAAGTTCACCCCTCCACTTT.

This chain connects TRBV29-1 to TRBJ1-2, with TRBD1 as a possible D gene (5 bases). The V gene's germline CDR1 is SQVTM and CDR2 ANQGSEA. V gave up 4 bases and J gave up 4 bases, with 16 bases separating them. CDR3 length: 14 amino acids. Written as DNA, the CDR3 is TGCAGCGTTGGGGGGGAGGTAGGGACCTATGGCTACACCTTC. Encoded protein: CSVGGEVGTYGYTF.

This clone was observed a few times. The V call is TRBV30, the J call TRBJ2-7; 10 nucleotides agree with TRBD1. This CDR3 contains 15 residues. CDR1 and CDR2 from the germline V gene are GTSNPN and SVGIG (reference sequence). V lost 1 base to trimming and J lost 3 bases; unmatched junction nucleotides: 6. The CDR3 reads CAWSGKGQGGYEQYF. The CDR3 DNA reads TGTGCCTGGAGTGGAAAAGGACAGGGGGGCTACGAGCAGTACTTC.

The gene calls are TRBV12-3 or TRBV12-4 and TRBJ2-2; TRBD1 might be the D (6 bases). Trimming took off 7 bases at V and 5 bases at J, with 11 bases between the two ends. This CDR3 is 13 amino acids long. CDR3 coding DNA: TGTGCCAGCACCCCCGACAGGACCGGGGAGCTGTTTTTT. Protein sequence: CASTPDRTGELFF.

The CDR3 sequence: CASSYGDRNTEAFF. The CDR3 DNA is TGTGCCAGCAGTTATGGGGACAGAAACACTGAAGCTTTCTTT. This chain joins TRBV6-6 and TRBJ1-1; TRBD1 agrees at 7 bases. The CDR3 is made up of 14 amino acids. V shed 3 bases and J 2 bases; nucleotides not matched to a gene: 3. CDR1 is MNHNY and CDR2 is SVGAGI in the germline V gene (reference sequence).

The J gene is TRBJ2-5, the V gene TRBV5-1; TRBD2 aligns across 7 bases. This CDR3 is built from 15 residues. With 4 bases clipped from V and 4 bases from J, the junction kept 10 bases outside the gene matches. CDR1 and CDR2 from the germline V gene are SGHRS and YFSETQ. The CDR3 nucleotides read TGCGCCAGCAGCCCGGCCGGGACTACCGCAGAGACCCAGTACTTC. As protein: CASSPAGTTAETQYF. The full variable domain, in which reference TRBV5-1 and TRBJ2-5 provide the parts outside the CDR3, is KAGVTQTPRYLIKTRGQQVTLSCSPISGHRSVSWYQQTPGQGLQFLFEYFSETQRNKGNFPGRFSGRQFSNSRSEMNVSTLELGDSALYLCASSPAGTTAETQYFGPGTRLLVL.

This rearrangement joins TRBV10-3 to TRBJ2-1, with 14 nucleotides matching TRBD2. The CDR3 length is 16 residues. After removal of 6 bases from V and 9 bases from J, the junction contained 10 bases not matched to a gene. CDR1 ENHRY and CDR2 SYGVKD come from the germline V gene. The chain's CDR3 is CAISATSGGAWSEQFF. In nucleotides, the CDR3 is TGTGCCATCAGCGCGACTAGCGGGGGGGCCTGGAGTGAGCAGTTCTTC.

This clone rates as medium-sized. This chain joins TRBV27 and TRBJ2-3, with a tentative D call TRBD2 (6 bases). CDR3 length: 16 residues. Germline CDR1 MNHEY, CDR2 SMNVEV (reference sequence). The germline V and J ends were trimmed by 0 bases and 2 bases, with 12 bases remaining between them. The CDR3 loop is CASSLSITGVTDTQYF. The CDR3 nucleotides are TGTGCCAGCAGTTTATCGATAACGGGAGTCACAGATACGCAGTATTTT.

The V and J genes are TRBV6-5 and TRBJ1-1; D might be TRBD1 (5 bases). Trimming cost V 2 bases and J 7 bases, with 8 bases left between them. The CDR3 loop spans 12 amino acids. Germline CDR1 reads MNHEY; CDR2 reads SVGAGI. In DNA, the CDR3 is TGTGCCAGCAGTTACCAGGGCAATGAAGCTTTCTTT. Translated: CASSYQGNEAFF.